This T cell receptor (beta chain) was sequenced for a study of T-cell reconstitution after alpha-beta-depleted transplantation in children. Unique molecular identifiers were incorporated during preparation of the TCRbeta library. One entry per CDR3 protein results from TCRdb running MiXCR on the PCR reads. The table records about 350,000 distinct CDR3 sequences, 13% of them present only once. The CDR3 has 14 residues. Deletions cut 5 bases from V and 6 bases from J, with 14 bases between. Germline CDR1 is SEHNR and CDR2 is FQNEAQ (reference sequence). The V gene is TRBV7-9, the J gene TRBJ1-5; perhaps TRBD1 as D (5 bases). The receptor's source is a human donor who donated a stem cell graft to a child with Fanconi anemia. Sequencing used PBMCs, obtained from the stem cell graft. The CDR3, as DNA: TGTGCCAGCAGCCCGGGACTGGGGATTCAGCCCCAGCATTTT. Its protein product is CASSPGLGIQPQHF.